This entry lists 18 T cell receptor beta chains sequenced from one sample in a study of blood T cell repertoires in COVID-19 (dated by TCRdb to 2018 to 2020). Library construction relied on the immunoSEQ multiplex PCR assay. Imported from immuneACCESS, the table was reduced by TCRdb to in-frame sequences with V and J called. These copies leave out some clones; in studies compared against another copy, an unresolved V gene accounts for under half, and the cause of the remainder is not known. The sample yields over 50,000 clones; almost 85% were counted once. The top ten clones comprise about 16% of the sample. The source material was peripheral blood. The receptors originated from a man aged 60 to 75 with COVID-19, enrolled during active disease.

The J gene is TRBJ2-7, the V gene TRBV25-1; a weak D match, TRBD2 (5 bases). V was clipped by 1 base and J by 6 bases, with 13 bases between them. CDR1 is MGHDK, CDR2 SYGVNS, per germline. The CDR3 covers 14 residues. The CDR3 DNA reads TGTGCCAGCAGTGAATCCCACGGGGTTTCCGAGCAGTACTTC. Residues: CASSESHGVSEQYF.

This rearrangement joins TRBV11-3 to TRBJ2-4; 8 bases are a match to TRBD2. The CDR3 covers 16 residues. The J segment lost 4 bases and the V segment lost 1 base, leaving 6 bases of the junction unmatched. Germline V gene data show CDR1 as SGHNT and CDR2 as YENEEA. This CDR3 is CASSLVYGRGKNIQYF. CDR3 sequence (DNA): TGTGCCAGCAGCTTAGTATACGGGAGGGGGAAAAACATTCAGTACTTC. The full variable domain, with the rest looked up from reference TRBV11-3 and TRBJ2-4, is EAGVVQSPRYKIIEKKQPVAFWCNPISGHNTLYWYLQNLGQGPELLIRYENEEAVDDSQLPKDRFSAERLKGVDSTLKIQPAELGDSAVYLCASSLVYGRGKNIQYFGAGTRLSVL.

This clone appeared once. This chain's CDR3 is CASTKNSGGRNEQFF. In DNA form, the CDR3 reads TGTGCCAGCACCAAAAATAGCGGGGGACGCAATGAGCAGTTCTTC. The V gene is TRBV3-1 (or the pseudogene TRBV3-2), the J gene TRBJ2-1; TRBD2 agrees at 9 bases. The CDR3 extends over 15 amino acids. The junction had 10 bases not matched to a gene; V was cut back by 7 bases and J by 6 bases. The germline V gene encodes CDR1 LGHDT and CDR2 YNNKEL (reference sequence).

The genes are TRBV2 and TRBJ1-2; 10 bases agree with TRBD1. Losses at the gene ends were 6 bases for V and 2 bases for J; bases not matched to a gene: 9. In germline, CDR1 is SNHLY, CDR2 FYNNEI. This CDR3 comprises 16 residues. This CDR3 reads CASRTGTGVFNYGYTF. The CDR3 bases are TGTGCCAGCAGAACCGGGACAGGGGTTTTCAACTATGGCTACACCTTC.

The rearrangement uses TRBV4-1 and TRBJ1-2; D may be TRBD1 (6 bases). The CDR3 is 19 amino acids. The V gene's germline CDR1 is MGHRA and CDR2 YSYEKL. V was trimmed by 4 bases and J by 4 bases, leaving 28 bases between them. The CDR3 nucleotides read TGCGCCAGCAGCCCACGTATAGGGACAAAGCATACAAATGGCTATGGCTACACCTTC. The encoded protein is CASSPRIGTKHTNGYGYTF.

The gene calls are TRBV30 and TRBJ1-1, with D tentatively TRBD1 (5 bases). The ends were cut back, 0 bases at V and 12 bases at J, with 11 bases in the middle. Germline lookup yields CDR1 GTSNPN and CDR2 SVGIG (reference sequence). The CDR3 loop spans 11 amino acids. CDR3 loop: CAWSVRTNSFF. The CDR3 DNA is TGTGCCTGGAGTGTACGGACAAATTCTTTCTTT. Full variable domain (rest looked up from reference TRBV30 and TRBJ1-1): SQTIHQWPATLVQPVGSPLSLECTVEGTSNPNLYWYRQAAGRGLQLLFYSVGIGQISSEVPQNLSASRPQDRQFILSSKKLLLSDSGFYLCAWSVRTNSFFGQGTRLTVV.

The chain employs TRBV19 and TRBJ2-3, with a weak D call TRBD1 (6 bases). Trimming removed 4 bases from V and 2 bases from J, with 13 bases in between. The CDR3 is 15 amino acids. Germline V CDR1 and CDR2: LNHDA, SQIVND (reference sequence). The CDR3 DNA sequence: TGTGCCAGTAGTAAGGACAGAGACTTCACAGATACGCAGTATTTT. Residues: CASSKDRDFTDTQYF.

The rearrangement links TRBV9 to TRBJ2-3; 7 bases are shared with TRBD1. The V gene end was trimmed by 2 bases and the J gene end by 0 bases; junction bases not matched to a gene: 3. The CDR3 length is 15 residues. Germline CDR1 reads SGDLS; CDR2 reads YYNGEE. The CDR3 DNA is TGTGCCAGCAGCGTCTCAGGGGGAAGCACAGATACGCAGTATTTT. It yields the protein CASSVSGGSTDTQYF.

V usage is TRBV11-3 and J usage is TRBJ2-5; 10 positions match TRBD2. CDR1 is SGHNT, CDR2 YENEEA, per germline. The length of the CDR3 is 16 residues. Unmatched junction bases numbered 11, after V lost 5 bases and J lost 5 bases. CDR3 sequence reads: CASSPRPTSGPETQYF. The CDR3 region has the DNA TGTGCCAGCAGCCCCCGCCCGACTAGCGGGCCGGAGACCCAGTACTTC.

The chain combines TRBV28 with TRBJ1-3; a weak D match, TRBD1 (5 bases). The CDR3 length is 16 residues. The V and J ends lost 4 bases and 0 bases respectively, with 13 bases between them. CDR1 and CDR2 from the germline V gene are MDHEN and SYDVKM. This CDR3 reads CASSSPTAYSGNTIYF. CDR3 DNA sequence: TGTGCCAGCAGTTCTCCGACAGCATACTCTGGAAACACCATATATTTT.

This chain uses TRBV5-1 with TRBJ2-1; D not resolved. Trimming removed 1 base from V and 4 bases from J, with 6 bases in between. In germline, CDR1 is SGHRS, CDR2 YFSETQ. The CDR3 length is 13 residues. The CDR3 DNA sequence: TGCGCCAGCAGCTTGTATCGTTACAATGAGCAGTTCTTC. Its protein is CASSLYRYNEQFF.

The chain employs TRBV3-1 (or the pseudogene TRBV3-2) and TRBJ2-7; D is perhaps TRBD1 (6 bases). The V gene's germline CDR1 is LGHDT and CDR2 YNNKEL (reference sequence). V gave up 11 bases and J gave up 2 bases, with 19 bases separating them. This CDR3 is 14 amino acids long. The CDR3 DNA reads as TGTGCCTCTACTGGGCAGGGGCCCCCCTACGAGCAGTACTTC. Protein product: CASTGQGPPYEQYF.

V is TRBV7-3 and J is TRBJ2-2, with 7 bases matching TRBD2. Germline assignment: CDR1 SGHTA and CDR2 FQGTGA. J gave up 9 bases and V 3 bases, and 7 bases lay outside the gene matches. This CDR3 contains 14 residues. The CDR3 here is CASSLGGSIRELFF. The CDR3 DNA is TGTGCCAGCAGCTTGGGCGGGAGTATCAGGGAGCTGTTTTTT.

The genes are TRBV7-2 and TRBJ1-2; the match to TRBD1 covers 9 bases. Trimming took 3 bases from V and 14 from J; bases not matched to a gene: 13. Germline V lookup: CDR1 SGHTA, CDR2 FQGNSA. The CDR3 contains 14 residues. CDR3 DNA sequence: TGTGCCAGCAGCTTTTTCCGGGACAGGGTTATCGGGACCTTC. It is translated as CASSFFRDRVIGTF.

CDR3: CSVGQEYEAFF. The CDR3 DNA reads TGCAGCGTTGGACAGGAGTATGAAGCTTTCTTT. The chain links TRBV29-1 to TRBJ1-1; tentative D call: TRBD1 (6 bases). V lost 4 bases and J lost 7, with 10 bases in between. Germline V gene data show CDR1 as SQVTM and CDR2 as ANQGSEA. CDR3 size: 11 residues.

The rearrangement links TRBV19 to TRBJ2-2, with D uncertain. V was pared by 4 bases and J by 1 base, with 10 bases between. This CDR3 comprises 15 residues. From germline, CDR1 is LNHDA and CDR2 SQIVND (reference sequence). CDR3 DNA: TGTGCCAGTAGTAATCCGGGTGAGAACACCGGGGAGCTGTTTTTT. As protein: CASSNPGENTGELFF.

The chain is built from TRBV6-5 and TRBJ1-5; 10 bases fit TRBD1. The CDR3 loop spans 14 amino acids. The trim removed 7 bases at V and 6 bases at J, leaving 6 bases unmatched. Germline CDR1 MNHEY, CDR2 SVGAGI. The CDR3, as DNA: TGTGCCAGCACGGACAGGGGGTTAACTCAGCCCCAGCATTTT. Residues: CASTDRGLTQPQHF.

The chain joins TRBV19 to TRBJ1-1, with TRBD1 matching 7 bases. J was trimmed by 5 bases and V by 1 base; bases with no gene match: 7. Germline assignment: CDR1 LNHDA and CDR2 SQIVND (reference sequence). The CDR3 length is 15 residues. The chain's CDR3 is CASSIGQGSWTEAFF. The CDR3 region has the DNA TGTGCCAGTAGTATAGGACAGGGTTCTTGGACTGAAGCTTTCTTT. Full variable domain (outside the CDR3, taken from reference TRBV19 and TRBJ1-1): DGGITQSPKYLFRKEGQNVTLSCEQNLNHDAMYWYRQDPGQGLRLIYYSQIVNDFQKGDIAEGYSVSREKKESFPLTVTSAQKNPTAFYLCASSIGQGSWTEAFFGQGTRLTVV.